This TCR beta chain stems from a study of T cell clonality in common variable immunodeficiency (dated by TCRdb to between 2015 and 2016). General study outcomes and caveats: Reportedly, TCRbeta sequences from CVID had fewer deletions and N-nucleotide insertions, and highly modified clones with 13 or more V deletions were absent from CVID. Increased TCRbeta clonality was found in CVID subjects compared with healthy controls (t-test p = 0.018), with the increase being most characteristic of about a third of subjects. According to the authors, figuring out what caused the increased clonality in CVID would require sequencing the repertoires of T cell subpopulations. Correlations between repertoire features and clinical complications were limited by patient heterogeneity within the CVID cohort. Fewer TCRbeta clones were shared among CVID subjects than among healthy controls (p < 0.0001). Despite equal DNA input, controls averaged around 82,000 unique sequences per sample versus roughly 30,000 in CVID samples.

Most of the CVID patients and most of the healthy controls were of Caucasian heritage. Heparinized peripheral whole blood samples of about 4.5 to 9 ml were collected from each donor. Genomic DNA from adults with common variable immune deficiency (CVID) and from healthy adult controls was used for sequencing of TCRbeta CDR3 repertoires. The control group was made up of some 22 healthy adult volunteers (about ten male and around twelve female) whose ages ranged from roughly 23 to 70 years, with a mean age of about 35. Diluted blood was subjected to density centrifugation over Hypaque 1077 or Ficoll-Paque for isolation of peripheral blood mononuclear cells. Genomic DNA was obtained from unsorted mononuclear cells using either Qiagen column purification or a centrifugation-based method. There are many counts of this clone. No cognate antigen has been identified for it. The sequenced fragment ends 3 residues before the CDR3 boundary, so the rest is inferred from the germline J gene.

V was cut back by 0 bases and J by 4 bases, leaving a gap of 13 bases between them. Measured from the cysteine to the phenylalanine, the CDR3 is 15 residues long. Shown are 36 bases from within the CDR3, in frame from base 1. Looking up the germline V gene (reference sequence) yields CDR1 DFQATT and CDR2 SNEGSKA. CVID samples and control samples contributed equivalent amounts of genomic DNA as sequencing input. For every sample, a 60 bp segment covering the rearranged TCRbeta CDR3 region was amplified and then sequenced. The immunoSEQ assay, a bias-corrected multiplex PCR combined with high-throughput sequencing, was used for TCRbeta amplification. Per the source publication's procedure: Each unique nucleotide sequence was treated as a clone and annotated with V, D and J genes, copy number and frequency. Sequences were labeled productive if in frame, and non-productive if out of frame or containing stop codons. As previously described, clonality was computed from Shannon's entropy. The predicted amino acid sequences of productive clones were used to derive the mean CDR3 Kyte-Doolittle hydropathy. Using the R hclust function, scaled V gene usage was clustered hierarchically with Manhattan distance and complete linkage. Sharing of clones by CDR3 amino acid sequence was evaluated by resampling 12 repertoires per group over 100 rounds. The repertoires were screened for 60 to 85 published EBV-specific TCRbeta sequences and roughly 240 published CMV-specific TCRbeta sequences. After two CVID samples that produced fewer than 10,000 sequences were dropped from the analysis, 35 to 50 CVID repertoires remained. This immuneACCESS table, as held by TCRdb, lists in-frame sequences with V and J called but not all clones. Of the missing ones, under half trace to an unresolved V gene in checked studies; the others have no known cause. V and J calls and clone size are copied from that table; D and trimming were computed from the DNA. The sample records 35,000 to 45,000 clones, none occurring a single time. The top ten clonotypes cover 3% to 4.5% of the sample.

The rearranged chain carries TRBV20-1 and TRBJ2-1; a tentative D match to TRBD2 spans 7 bases. This clonotype was obtained from a person aged 18-70 years in good health. The specimen sequenced was peripheral blood mononuclear cells. The CDR3 in this case is CSARDPRGRYNEQFF. The DNA read from the CDR3 is TGCAGTGCTAGAGACCCGCGGGGGCGTTACAATGAG.